Each of the 20 T cell receptor beta chains below was sequenced from the same sample in a study of blood T cells in healthy people across ages. A second 7 to 11 cycle PCR used barcoded and J-beta primers. TCRdb re-called the 5' RACE reads through MiXCR, storing one row per CDR3 protein. The sample consists of about 680,000 distinct CDR3 sequences, roughly 50% of them appearing once. Source material: blood. The receptors derive from a woman aged 55-70 years in good health.

The table lists this clonotype with a few counts. Here the CDR3 DNA reads TGTGCCAGCAGCCAAGTGGGAGGGTACTCCTACAATGAGCAGTTCTTC. Its protein product is CASSQVGGYSYNEQFF. This chain joins TRBV14 and TRBJ2-1, with 7 nucleotides matching TRBD2. This CDR3 is built from 16 residues. CDR1 and CDR2 from the germline V gene are SGHDN and FVKESK. V shed 1 base and J 0 bases; nucleotides not matched to a gene: 3.

The V call is TRBV10-3, the J call TRBJ2-3; unclear D gene. Germline CDR1 is ENHRY and CDR2 is SYGVKD. The CDR3 extends over 12 amino acids. The ends were cut back, 6 bases at V and 5 bases at J, with 9 bases in the middle. CDR3 region: CAIRIGGDTQYF. In nucleotides, the CDR3 is TGTGCCATCAGAATAGGCGGAGATACGCAGTATTTT.

The V gene is TRBV27, the J gene TRBJ1-1, with 7 bases matching TRBD1. CDR1 and CDR2 (germline): MNHEY, SMNVEV (reference sequence). Trimming cost V 6 bases and J 0 bases; bases outside gene matches: 1. The CDR3 consists of 13 residues. This CDR3 is CASRGQLNTEAFF. Here the CDR3 DNA reads TGTGCCAGCAGGGGACAGTTGAACACTGAAGCTTTCTTT.

This clonotype was seen just once. At one end, the junction sequence differs from germline, possibly due to a read error. The rearrangement uses TRBV9 and TRBJ2-5, with no clear D. There are 15 residues in the CDR3. In germline, CDR1 is SGDLS, CDR2 YYNGEE. This chain's CDR3 is CTSSVAGQPKETQYF. In DNA, the CDR3 is TGTACCAGCAGCGTAGCTGGGCAGCCGAAAGAGACCCAGTACTTT.

Only a few counts were recorded for this clonotype. The chain joins TRBV5-1 to TRBJ2-7; tentative D call: TRBD1 (6 bases). The CDR3 loop spans 13 amino acids. Germline CDR1 reads SGHRS; CDR2 reads YFSETQ. Trimming cost V 1 base and J 6 bases, with 11 bases left between them. CDR3 coding DNA: TGCGCCAGCAGCTTGCCCGGGACATCCGAGCAGTACTTC. Translating it yields CASSLPGTSEQYF.

In this sample, this clonotype turned up many times. The chain carries TRBV3-1 and TRBJ1-2; 8 bases align to TRBD1. V lost 3 bases, J lost 7 bases, and 4 bases stayed unmatched. This CDR3 comprises 13 residues. Germline V CDR1 and CDR2: LGHDT, YNNKEL (reference sequence). Here the CDR3 reads CASSQTGESGYTF. CDR3 bases: TGTGCCAGCAGCCAGACAGGGGAGAGTGGCTACACCTTC.

The chain couples TRBV3-1 to TRBJ1-1; no definite D call. V was shortened by 0 bases and J by 11 bases, with 13 bases between the two germline ends. The CDR3 runs to 13 residues. CDR1 and CDR2 (germline): LGHDT, YNNKEL (reference sequence). The DNA of the CDR3 is TGTGCCAGCAGCCAAGATCAGGTTGACGGGGCTTTCTTT. This encodes CASSQDQVDGAFF.

The V call is TRBV20-1, the J call TRBJ1-4; 8 bases fit TRBD1. The CDR3 is 14 residues long. Germline values: CDR1 DFQATT, CDR2 SNEGSKA (reference sequence). The CDR3 reads CSAPKDRVGEKLFF. As DNA, the CDR3 is TGCAGCGCTCCCAAGGACAGGGTAGGGGAAAAACTGTTTTTT.

V is TRBV28 and J is TRBJ1-1; D not resolved. The CDR3 covers 15 residues. Germline values: CDR1 MDHEN, CDR2 SYDVKM. Trimming left V 4 bases short and J 3 bases short, with 15 bases between. The CDR3 DNA reads as TGTGCCAGCAGTTCTTATCCCGACGGGCACACTGAAGCTTTCTTT. This translates into CASSSYPDGHTEAFF. Full variable domain (outside the CDR3, taken from reference TRBV28 and TRBJ1-1): DVKVTQSSRYLVKRTGEKVFLECVQDMDHENMFWYRQDPGLGLRLIYFSYDVKMKEKGDIPEGYSVSREKKERFSLILESASTNQTSMYLCASSSYPDGHTEAFFGQGTRLTVV.

The rearrangement joins TRBV3-1 to TRBJ2-1; TRBD1 matches at 8 bases. Germline loops: CDR1 LGHDT, CDR2 YNNKEL (reference sequence). The trim removed 0 bases at V and 4 bases at J, leaving 5 bases unmatched. This CDR3 spans 16 amino acids. The CDR3 sequence is CASSQEERQGYNEQFF. In DNA form, the CDR3 reads TGTGCCAGCAGCCAAGAGGAGCGACAGGGGTACAATGAGCAGTTCTTC.

The V gene is TRBV20-1, the J gene TRBJ2-7; 10 nucleotides agree with TRBD2. Germline trimming cut 3 bases from V and 5 bases from J; bases unmatched to any gene: 10. CDR1 is DFQATT and CDR2 is SNEGSKA in the germline V gene (reference sequence). CDR3 length: 15 amino acids. The DNA for the CDR3 is TGCAGTGCTAGGAATCTAGCGGGAGCCGGGGACGAGCAGTACTTC. Encoded protein: CSARNLAGAGDEQYF.

This sequence joins TRBV7-6 and TRBJ2-1, with 12 bases aligning to TRBD2. The CDR3 sequence is 19 residues long. Germline CDR1 and CDR2: SGHVS and FNYEAQ. J gave up 6 bases and V 2 bases, and 14 bases lay outside the gene matches. CDR3 in DNA: TGTGCCAGCAGCTTACCGTTAACTAGCGGGAGGCCCTATACCAATGAGCAGTTCTTC. Translating it yields CASSLPLTSGRPYTNEQFF.

The chain carries TRBV27 and TRBJ2-1; TRBD2 is a possible D gene (5 bases). Germline CDR1 reads MNHEY; CDR2 reads SMNVEV (reference sequence). This CDR3 region has 12 residues. V shed 7 bases and J shed 9 bases, with 13 bases lying between them. The DNA of the CDR3 is TGTGCCAGCACCTCTTCGGGGTGTGAGCAGTTCTTC. This translates into CASTSSGCEQFF.

Only a few counts were recorded for this clonotype. V and J are TRBV24-1 and TRBJ2-7; D is possibly TRBD1 (5 bases). In germline, CDR1 is KGHDR, CDR2 SFDVKD. The CDR3 runs to 15 residues. V was trimmed by 2 bases and J by 2 bases, leaving 12 bases between them. The CDR3 nucleotides read TGTGCCACCAGTGATTCGAGACAGTTCACCTACGAGCAGTACTTC. It yields the protein CATSDSRQFTYEQYF.

This clonotype has a handful of counts. The V and J genes are TRBV6-2 or TRBV6-3 and TRBJ2-5; a possible D gene is TRBD1 (6 bases). V shed 2 bases and J shed 3 bases, with 16 bases lying between them. The CDR3 is 16 residues long. Germline-derived CDR1 and CDR2 are MNHEY and SVGEGT. The CDR3 spells CASSYPPGHQKETQYF. CDR3 bases: TGTGCCAGCAGTTACCCCCCGGGACACCAAAAAGAGACCCAGTACTTC.

This clonotype appeared once. The rearrangement links TRBV6-2 or TRBV6-3 to TRBJ2-7, with D possibly called TRBD1 or TRBD2 (7 bases each). The ends were cut back, 2 bases at V and 7 bases at J, with 18 bases in the middle. In germline, CDR1 is MNHEY, CDR2 SVGEGT. The CDR3 is 15 amino acids. CDR3: CASSYGAGPGGEQYF. The CDR3 coding sequence is TGTGCCAGCAGTTACGGAGCGGGACCAGGGGGGGAGCAGTACTTC.

This clonotype was counted once. V is TRBV20-1 and J is TRBJ2-3; D gene uncertain. The CDR3 is 11 residues long. CDR1 DFQATT and CDR2 SNEGSKA come from the germline V gene (reference sequence). The V end was cut by 5 bases, the J end by 5 bases, with 8 bases between. The CDR3 is CSASIEDTQYF. Here the CDR3 DNA reads TGCAGTGCTTCGATTGAAGATACGCAGTATTTT.

This chain uses TRBV24-1 with TRBJ2-1; the match to TRBD2 covers 9 bases. In germline, CDR1 is KGHDR, CDR2 SFDVKD. The CDR3 totals 15 residues. V lost 0 bases and J lost 9; bases outside the gene matches: 5. The CDR3 spells CATSDLRAGGPEQFF. The CDR3 nucleotides are TGTGCCACCAGTGATTTGCGAGCGGGAGGACCTGAGCAGTTCTTC.

The chain uses TRBV5-1 and TRBJ2-7; D call uncertain. The germline V gene has CDR1 SGHRS and CDR2 YFSETQ. The V end was cut by 5 bases, the J end by 0 bases, with 15 bases between. The CDR3 spans 15 residues. CDR3 bases: TGCGCCAGCAGGGCCGTCATTTCTAGCTCCTACGAGCAGTACTTC. Its translation: CASRAVISSSYEQYF.

The chain combines TRBV7-2 with TRBJ1-5, with TRBD1 as a possible D gene (5 bases). This CDR3 has 16 residues. V lost 5 bases to trimming and J lost 2 bases, with 16 bases between them. Germline CDR1 is SGHTA and CDR2 is FQGNSA. The CDR3 sequence: CASSPRGVRGNQPQHF. For the CDR3, the DNA is TGTGCCAGCAGCCCCCGGGGCGTCAGGGGCAATCAGCCCCAGCATTTT.